The clone carrying this T cell receptor beta chain is deemed medium-sized. The target antigen is unknown. Germline V gene lookup returns CDR1 MNHNS and CDR2 SASEGT. Losses at the gene ends were 4 bases for V and 7 bases for J; bases not matched to a gene: 6. The CDR3 sequence is 13 residues long. None of the patients had undergone any treatment ahead of thyroid surgery. These data originate in a study of metastatic and nonmetastatic thyroid tumors. Background on the study: Peripheral blood and tumor or nodule samples from malignant and benign thyroid patients were compared.

Study observations and caveats: For both blood and tumor, malignant thyroid tumors reportedly showed significantly higher TCR beta diversity than benign nodules did.

Authors' analysis steps: CDR3 was compared across clinicopathological groups, and the resulting differences were used to build a distant-metastasis classifier for papillary thyroid cancer. TCRdb re-analyzed the PCR reads using MiXCR. TCRdb, rather than the study authors, made the V and J calls. The data show 15,000 to 20,000 clones, about 29% seen once. This receptor was obtained from a male donor with papillary thyroid cancer or a benign thyroid nodule (not recorded which). Some clones in this sample may be carry-over from other donors' samples. Sequences were obtained from tumor tissue. This sequence joins TRBV6-1 and TRBJ2-5, with TRBD2 identical over 7 bases. The CDR3 nucleotides read TGTGCCAGCAGTGTGGGAGGGTATGGGACCCAGTACTTC. It is translated as CASSVGGYGTQYF.